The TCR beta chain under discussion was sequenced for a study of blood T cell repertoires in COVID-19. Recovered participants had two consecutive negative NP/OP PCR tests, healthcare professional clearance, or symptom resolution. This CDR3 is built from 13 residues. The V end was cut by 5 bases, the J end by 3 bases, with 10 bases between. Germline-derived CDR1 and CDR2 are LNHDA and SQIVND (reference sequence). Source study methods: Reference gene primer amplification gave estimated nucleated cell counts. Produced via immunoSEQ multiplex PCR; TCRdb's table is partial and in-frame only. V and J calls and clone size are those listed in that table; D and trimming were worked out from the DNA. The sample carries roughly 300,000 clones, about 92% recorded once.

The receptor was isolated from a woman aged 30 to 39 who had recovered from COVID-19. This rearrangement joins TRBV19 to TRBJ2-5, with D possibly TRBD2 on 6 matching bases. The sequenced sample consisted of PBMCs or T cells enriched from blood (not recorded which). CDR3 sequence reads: CASSPTGEETQYF. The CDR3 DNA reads TGTGCCAGTAGTCCGACGGGGGAAGAGACCCAGTACTTC.